Listed below are T cell receptor beta chains from one sample, sequenced in a study of shared clonotypes between healthy human individuals. TCRdb keeps only in-frame clones here, not all; method: immunoSEQ multiplex PCR. The sample carries 950,000 to 1,100,000 clones, approximately 68% recorded once. Sequenced material: memory CD4+ T cells sorted from blood. These receptor sequences come from a man between 18 and 35 years old in good health. CDR3s include the opening cysteine and the closing phenylalanine or tryptophan. A D gene is named only where the DNA matches it firmly. The size entry is marked missing in some rows and otherwise reads once, few, many or a size class.

cdr3_aa cdr3_nt clone_size v_call d_call j_call
CASSRRTVSIYGYTF TGTGCCAGCAGCCGAAGGACAGTATCAATCTATGGCTACACCTTC - TRBV5-6 - TRBJ1-2
CASSLGDRAPAFHNEQFF TGTGCCAGCAGTTTAGGGGACAGGGCACCAGCTTTCCACAATGAGCAGTTCTTC - TRBV27 TRBD1 TRBJ2-1
CASSPQRPYTGELFF TGTGCCAGCTCACCACAGAGACCCTACACCGGGGAGCTGTTTTTT once TRBV18 - TRBJ2-2
CAISVRGDGYTF TGTGCCATCAGTGTACGGGGGGATGGCTACACCTTC many TRBV10-3 - TRBJ1-2
CASRAGQGEHTEAFF TGTGCCAGCAGGGCTGGACAGGGGGAACACACTGAAGCTTTCTTT once TRBV6-6 TRBD1 TRBJ1-1
CASSFVRNTEAFF TGTGCCAGCAGCTTCGTTAGGAACACTGAAGCTTTCTTT many TRBV7-2 - TRBJ1-1
CASSGAGANSPLHF TGTGCCAGCAGTGGGGCAGGTGCTAATTCACCCCTCCACTTT - TRBV6-1 - TRBJ1-6
CSTNYGYTF TGCAGTACTAACTATGGCTACACCTTC few TRBV20-1 - TRBJ1-2
CASSSLQGFGYTF TGTGCCAGCAGCTCCTTACAGGGGTTTGGCTACACCTTC - TRBV11-2 TRBD1 TRBJ1-2
CASSLVGGTGYEQYF TGTGCCAGCAGCTTAGTTGGGGGGACTGGATACGAGCAGTACTTC - TRBV11-2 - TRBJ2-7
CASRPPRPPYEQYF TGTGCCAGCAGGCCGCCCAGGCCCCCCTACGAGCAGTACTTC - TRBV2 - TRBJ2-7
CASSHSGRVYNEQFF TGTGCCAGCAGCCACAGCGGGAGGGTCTACAATGAGCAGTTCTTC - TRBV7-9 TRBD2 TRBJ2-1
CASSLRHGYGLTQGETQYF TGTGCCAGCAGCTTACGTCACGGGTATGGGCTTACCCAGGGGGAGACCCAGTACTTC - TRBV7-2 - TRBJ2-5
CASRGGVADPYEQYF TGTGCCAGCAGGGGCGGAGTAGCGGATCCCTACGAGCAGTACTTC - TRBV2 - TRBJ2-7
CASSLGREFYNEQFF TGCGCCAGCAGCTTGGGACGGGAGTTCTACAATGAGCAGTTCTTC - TRBV5-1 - TRBJ2-1
CASSEQGIGEQYF TGTGCCAGCAGTGAACAGGGGATCGGGGAGCAGTACTTC - TRBV6-1 - TRBJ2-7
CASRQAPVEQYF TGTGCCAGCCGGCAGGCCCCGGTTGAGCAGTACTTC - TRBV2 - TRBJ2-7
CASSQDSTRAFAGNTIYF TGCGCCAGCAGCCAAGATTCGACCAGGGCGTTCGCGGGGAACACCATATATTTT - TRBV4-1 - TRBJ1-3
CASSSGLLGDQPQHF TGTGCCAGCAGTTCGGGTCTTCTCGGGGATCAGCCCCAGCATTTT - TRBV6-5 - TRBJ1-5
CASSPPSRGAYTDTQYF TGTGCCAGCAGCCCTCCTTCGCGGGGGGCATACACAGATACGCAGTATTTT - TRBV13 TRBD2 TRBJ2-3
CASSKAWGTSSVWYTQYF TGTGCCAGCAGCAAAGCGTGGGGGACTAGTTCGGTTTGGTATACGCAGTATTTT - TRBV21-1 - TRBJ2-3
CASSPPAGVVTEAFF TGTGCCAGCTCACCACCGGCCGGGGTGGTGACTGAAGCTTTCTTT many TRBV18 - TRBJ1-1
CASSRSQGALGDTQYF TGCGCCAGCAGTAGATCACAGGGGGCCCTGGGGGATACGCAGTATTTT - TRBV5-1 TRBD1 TRBJ2-3
CAISDGGQETQYF TGTGCCATATCGGACGGTGGGCAAGAGACCCAGTACTTC - TRBV2 - TRBJ2-5
CASQVGGRVGELFF TGTGCCAGCCAGGTGGGGGGGCGAGTCGGGGAGCTGTTTTTT - TRBV5-4 - TRBJ2-2
CASSLNDQGSENSPLHF TGCGCCAGCAGTCTCAACGACCAGGGATCCGAAAATTCACCCCTCCACTTT - TRBV23-1 - TRBJ1-6
CASSPRTSTDTQYF TGCGCCAGCAGCCCAAGGACTAGCACAGATACGCAGTATTTT - TRBV4-1 - TRBJ2-3
CASSSRPGSNQPQHF TGTGCCAGCAGCTCCAGACCAGGAAGCAATCAGCCCCAGCATTTT once TRBV9 - TRBJ1-5
CASSQTGSSYEQYF TGCGCCAGCAGCCAAACGGGGAGCTCCTACGAGCAGTACTTC - TRBV4-3 - TRBJ2-7
CASSPPGGNQPQHF TGTGCCAGCAGCCCCCCCGGAGGCAATCAGCCCCAGCATTTT - TRBV6-6 - TRBJ1-5
CASSPKSSGYTF TGTGCCAGCAGCCCCAAGAGCTCTGGCTACACCTTC - TRBV7-2 - TRBJ1-2
CAWAGNRGNTGELFF TGTGCCTGGGCCGGGAACAGGGGAAACACCGGGGAGCTGTTTTTT - TRBV30 TRBD1 TRBJ2-2
CASNTGQYQETQYF TGTGCCAGTAACACAGGACAGTACCAAGAGACCCAGTACTTC - TRBV19 - TRBJ2-5
CASSLGTGGTDTQYF TGCGCCAGCAGCTTGGGGACAGGGGGCACAGATACGCAGTATTTT - TRBV5-1 TRBD1 TRBJ2-3
CASSPGRDTEAFF TGTGCCAGCAGCCCCGGCAGGGACACTGAAGCTTTCTTT - TRBV2 - TRBJ1-1
CASSHTRGMNTEAFF TGCGCCAGCAGTCATACCAGGGGGATGAACACTGAAGCTTTCTTT once TRBV23-1 TRBD1 TRBJ1-1
CASSQGRAITNEKLFF TGCGCCAGCAGCCAAGGGAGAGCGATAACTAATGAAAAACTGTTTTTT once TRBV4-3 - TRBJ1-4
CASSQEKGAYTGELFF TGCGCCAGCAGCCAAGAGAAGGGGGCCTACACCGGGGAGCTGTTTTTT - TRBV4-3 TRBD1 TRBJ2-2
CASSPDSGIKEKLFF TGTGCCAGCAGCCCCGACAGTGGGATTAAGGAAAAACTGTTTTTT - TRBV11-2 - TRBJ1-4
CASNLRMGGTGELFF TGTGCCAGCAACCTTCGTATGGGTGGCACCGGGGAGCTGTTTTTT - TRBV28 - TRBJ2-2
CASSLLAFTGAQGEAFF TGTGCCAGCAGCTTATTAGCGTTTACAGGGGCACAGGGTGAAGCTTTCTTT - TRBV7-6 TRBD1 TRBJ1-1
CASSQRIAYEQYF TGCGCCAGCAGCCAAAGGATAGCCTACGAGCAGTACTTC many TRBV4-3 - TRBJ2-7
CASSLTTAGANVLTF TGTGCCAGCAGCTTAACAACGGCTGGGGCCAACGTCCTGACTTTC once TRBV7-9 - TRBJ2-6
CASSLGVEETQYF TGCGCCAGCAGCTTGGGCGTAGAAGAGACCCAGTACTTC once TRBV5-1 - TRBJ2-5
CASSLYAGAANYGYTF TGTGCCAGCAGTTTATATGCCGGGGCTGCTAACTATGGCTACACCTTC once TRBV28 - TRBJ1-2
CASSLVSANEQFF TGTGCCAGCAGCTTAGTTTCAGCAAATGAGCAGTTCTTC - TRBV7-6 - TRBJ2-1
CASAGLPLPPDTQYF TGTGCCAGCGCTGGGCTCCCACTGCCCCCAGATACGCAGTATTTT - TRBV2 - TRBJ2-3
CASSLALGQGPYEQYF TGTGCCAGCAGCTTGGCCCTCGGACAGGGACCCTACGAGCAGTACTTC - TRBV5-6 TRBD1 TRBJ2-7
CASSSRLVYGKNIQYF TGTGCCAGCAGTTCGAGACTCGTCTACGGCAAAAACATTCAGTACTTC few TRBV27 - TRBJ2-4
CASSRRELPWGDTQYF TGTGCCAGCAGCCGACGGGAGCTGCCTTGGGGAGATACGCAGTATTTT - TRBV7-6 - TRBJ2-3
CSVRVAGDTQYF TGCAGCGTTAGGGTGGCGGGGGATACGCAGTATTTT - TRBV29-1 - TRBJ2-3
CASSLSSSFGSNYGYTF TGTGCCAGCAGTTTATCTTCCAGTTTCGGGTCTAACTATGGCTACACCTTC - TRBV28 - TRBJ1-2